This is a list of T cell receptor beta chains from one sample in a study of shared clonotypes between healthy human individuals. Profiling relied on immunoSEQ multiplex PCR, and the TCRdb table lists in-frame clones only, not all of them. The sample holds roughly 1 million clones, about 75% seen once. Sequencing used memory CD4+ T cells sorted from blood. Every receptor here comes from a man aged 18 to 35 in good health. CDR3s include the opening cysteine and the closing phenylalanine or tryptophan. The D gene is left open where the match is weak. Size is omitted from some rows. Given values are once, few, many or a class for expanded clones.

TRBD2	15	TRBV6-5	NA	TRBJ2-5	TGTGCCAGCAGTTACCGAGCGGGAGTATTGGAGACCCAGTACTTC	CASSYRAGVLETQYF
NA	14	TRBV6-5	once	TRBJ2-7	TGTGCCAGCAGCCGTGACAGTAATTATAACGAGCAGTACTTC	CASSRDSNYNEQYF
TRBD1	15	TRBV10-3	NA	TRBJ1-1	TGTGCCATCAGCGGGACAGGGTCTCGGATCACTGAAGCTTTCTTT	CAISGTGSRITEAFF
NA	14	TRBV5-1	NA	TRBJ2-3	TGCGCCAGCAGCTTGGAGGCGAATTCAGATACGCAGTATTTT	CASSLEANSDTQYF
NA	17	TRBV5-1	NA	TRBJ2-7	TGCGCCAGCAGCTTCCAATCCGGGAACTTTGGGTCCTACGAGCAGTACTTC	CASSFQSGNFGSYEQYF
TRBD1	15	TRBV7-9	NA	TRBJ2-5	TGTGCCAGCAGCTCTGGACAGGGAGTGAAAGAGACCCAGTACTTC	CASSSGQGVKETQYF
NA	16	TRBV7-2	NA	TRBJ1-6	TGTGCCAGCAGCTTAACCCCAACGGGGATTGGCTCACCCCTCCACTTT	CASSLTPTGIGSPLHF
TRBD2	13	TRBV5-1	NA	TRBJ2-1	TGCGCCAGCAGCTTCGGGACTAGCGGGACGCAGTTCTTC	CASSFGTSGTQFF
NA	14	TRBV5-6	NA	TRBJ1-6	TGTGCCAGCAGCTTAGGCAGGGGTGCATCACCCCTCCACTTT	CASSLGRGASPLHF
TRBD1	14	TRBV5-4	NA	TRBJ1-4	TGTGCCAGCAGTTCTGACAGGGTGAATGAAAAACTGTTTTTT	CASSSDRVNEKLFF
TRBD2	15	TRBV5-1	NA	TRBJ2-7	TGCGCCAGCAGATTTAGGGAGGGGATCTCCTACGAGCAGTACTTC	CASRFREGISYEQYF
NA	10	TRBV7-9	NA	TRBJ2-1	TGTGCCAGCAGCTTAGGGACTCAGTTCTTC	CASSLGTQFF
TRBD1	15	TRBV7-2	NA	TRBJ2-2	TGTGCCAGCAGATATACGCAGGGGGCGGGCGGGGAGCTGTTTTTT	CASRYTQGAGGELFF
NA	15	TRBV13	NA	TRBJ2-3	TGTGCCAGCAGCCGCCGCGGGATCAGAACAGATACGCAGTATTTT	CASSRRGIRTDTQYF
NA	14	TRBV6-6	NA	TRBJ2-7	TGTGCCAGCAGTTACACTGCAGGGGCCTACGAGCAGTACTTC	CASSYTAGAYEQYF
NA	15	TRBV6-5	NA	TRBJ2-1	TGTGCCAGCAGTTACGCCGGAGGGCGGGGCAATGAGCAGTTCTTC	CASSYAGGRGNEQFF
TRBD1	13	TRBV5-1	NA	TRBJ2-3	TGCGCCAGCAGACAGGGGAACACAGATACGCAGTATTTT	CASRQGNTDTQYF
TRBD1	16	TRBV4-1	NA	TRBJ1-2	TGCGCCAGCAGCTGGGACAGGGTAGGGGCTAACTATGGCTACACCTTC	CASSWDRVGANYGYTF
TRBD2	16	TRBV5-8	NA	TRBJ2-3	TGTGCCAGCAGCTTGGTCGCGGGGGGCCGCACAGATACGCAGTATTTT	CASSLVAGGRTDTQYF
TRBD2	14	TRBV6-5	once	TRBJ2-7	TGTGCCAGCAGGACCCTAGCGGGAGGCTACGAGCAGTACTTC	CASRTLAGGYEQYF
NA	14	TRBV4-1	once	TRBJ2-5	TGCGCCAGCAGCCGTCTTTGGGGGGATGAGACCCAGTACTTC	CASSRLWGDETQYF
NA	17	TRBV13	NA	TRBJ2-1	TGTGCCAGCACCAAGTGGGGTTCGGTCCCATCCTACAATGAGCAGTTCTTC	CASTKWGSVPSYNEQFF
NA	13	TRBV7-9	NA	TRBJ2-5	TGTGCCAGCAGCTTGGTTATACAAGAGACCCAGTACTTC	CASSLVIQETQYF
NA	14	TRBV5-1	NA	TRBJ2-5	TGCGCCAGCAGCTGGGGGACTGTCCAAGAGACCCAGTACTTC	CASSWGTVQETQYF
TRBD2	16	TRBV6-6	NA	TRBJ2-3	TGTGCCAGCAGTGTCCGGAGCGGGGGGTCGACAGATACGCAGTATTTT	CASSVRSGGSTDTQYF
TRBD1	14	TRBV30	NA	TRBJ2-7	TGTGCCTGGAGTGCTCTCAGGGGGCGGGTCGAGCAGTACTTC	CAWSALRGRVEQYF
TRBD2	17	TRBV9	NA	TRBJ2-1	TGTGCCAGCAGCGTAGTAGGTTCGCAGCGGGGGGCTAATGAGCAGTTCTTC	CASSVVGSQRGANEQFF
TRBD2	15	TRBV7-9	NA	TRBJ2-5	TGTGCCAGCAGCCCCGGGATTAGCGGGGGGGAGACCCAGTACTTC	CASSPGISGGETQYF
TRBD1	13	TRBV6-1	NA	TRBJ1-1	TGTGCCAGCAGTGGGCCACAGGGGATGGAAGCTTTCTTT	CASSGPQGMEAFF
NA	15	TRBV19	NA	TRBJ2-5	TGTGCCAGTAGTCCTTCCAGGGGAATCCAAGAGACCCAGTACTTC	CASSPSRGIQETQYF
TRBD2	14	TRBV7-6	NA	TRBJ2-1	TGTGCCAGCAGCCGAGGGGCGGGACTAGCGGAGCAGTTCTTC	CASSRGAGLAEQFF
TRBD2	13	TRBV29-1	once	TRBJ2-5	TGCAGCACCACTAAAGCGGGGGGGGAGACCCAGTACTTC	CSTTKAGGETQYF
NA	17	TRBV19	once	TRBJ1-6	TGTGCCAGTAGTATCGGACAACAGAACTCCTATAATTCACCCCTCCACTTT	CASSIGQQNSYNSPLHF
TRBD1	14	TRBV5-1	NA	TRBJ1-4	TGCGCCAGCAGCTGGGACAGCCCTAATGAAAAACTGTTTTTT	CASSWDSPNEKLFF